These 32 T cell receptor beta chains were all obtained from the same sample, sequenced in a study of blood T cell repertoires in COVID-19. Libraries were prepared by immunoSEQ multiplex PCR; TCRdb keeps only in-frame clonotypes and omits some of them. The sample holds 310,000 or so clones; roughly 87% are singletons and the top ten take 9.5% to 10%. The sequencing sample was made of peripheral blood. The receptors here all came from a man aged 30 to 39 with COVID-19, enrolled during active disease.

CDR3 residues: CASSLYRDSYEQYF. CDR3 in DNA: TGTGCCAGCAGTTTATACCGGGACAGCTACGAGCAGTACTTC. The chain recombines TRBV27 with TRBJ2-7; 7 bases agree with TRBD1. The germline gives CDR1 MNHEY, CDR2 SMNVEV (reference sequence). The CDR3 loop spans 14 amino acids. Germline trimming cut 1 base from V and 3 bases from J; bases unmatched to any gene: 3.

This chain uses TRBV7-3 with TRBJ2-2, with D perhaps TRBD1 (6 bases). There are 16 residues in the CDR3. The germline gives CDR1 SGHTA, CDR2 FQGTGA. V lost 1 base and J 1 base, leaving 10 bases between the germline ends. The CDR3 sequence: CASSLNQGLNTGELFF. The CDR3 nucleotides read TGTGCCAGCAGCTTAAATCAGGGGTTGAACACCGGGGAGCTGTTTTTT.

The CDR3 bases are TGTGCCAGCAGTTACATCAGGGGAACCCCCAATGAGCAGTTCTTC. Translation gives CASSYIRGTPNEQFF. The V call is TRBV6-5, the J call TRBJ2-1, with TRBD1 as a possible D gene (6 bases). The germline V and J ends were trimmed by 2 bases and 6 bases, with 14 bases remaining between them. The CDR3 sequence is 15 residues long. Germline assignment: CDR1 MNHEY and CDR2 SVGAGI.

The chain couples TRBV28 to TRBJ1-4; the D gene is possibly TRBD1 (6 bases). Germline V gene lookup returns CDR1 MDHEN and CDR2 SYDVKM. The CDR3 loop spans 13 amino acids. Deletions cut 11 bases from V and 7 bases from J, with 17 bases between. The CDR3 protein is CALGAGAGEKLFF. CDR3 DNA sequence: TGTGCCCTTGGGGCAGGGGCGGGTGAAAAACTGTTTTTT.

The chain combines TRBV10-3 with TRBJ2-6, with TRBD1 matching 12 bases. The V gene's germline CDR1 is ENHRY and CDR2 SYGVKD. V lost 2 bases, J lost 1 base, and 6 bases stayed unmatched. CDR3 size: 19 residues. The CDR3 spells CAISETGTGGLSGANVLTF. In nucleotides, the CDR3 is TGTGCCATCAGTGAGACCGGGACAGGGGGCTTATCTGGGGCCAACGTCCTGACTTTC.

The CDR3 sequence is CSVRDTGELFF. DNA of the CDR3: TGCAGCGTCAGGGACACCGGGGAGCTGTTTTTT. The rearrangement uses TRBV29-1 and TRBJ2-2, with D maybe TRBD1 (5 bases). The length of the CDR3 is 11 residues. The V and J ends lost 6 bases and 3 bases respectively, with 5 bases between them. Germline V gene lookup returns CDR1 SQVTM and CDR2 ANQGSEA.

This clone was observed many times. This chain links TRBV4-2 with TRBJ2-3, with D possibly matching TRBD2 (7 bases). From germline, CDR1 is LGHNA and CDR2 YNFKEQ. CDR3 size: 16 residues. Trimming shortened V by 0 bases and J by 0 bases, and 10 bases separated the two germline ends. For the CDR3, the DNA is TGTGCCAGCAGCCAAGAGGGGGGGGCTAGCACAGATACGCAGTATTTT. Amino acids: CASSQEGGASTDTQYF.

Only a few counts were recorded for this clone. CDR3 region: CATSRELTATYEQYF. The CDR3 DNA is TGTGCCACCAGCAGAGAGTTGACAGCTACTTACGAGCAGTACTTC. The chain uses TRBV15 and TRBJ2-7; possibly TRBD1 for D (5 bases). Trimming took off 0 bases at V and 4 bases at J, with 13 bases between the two ends. CDR3 size: 15 residues. Germline CDR1 reads LNHNV; CDR2 reads YYDKDF (reference sequence).

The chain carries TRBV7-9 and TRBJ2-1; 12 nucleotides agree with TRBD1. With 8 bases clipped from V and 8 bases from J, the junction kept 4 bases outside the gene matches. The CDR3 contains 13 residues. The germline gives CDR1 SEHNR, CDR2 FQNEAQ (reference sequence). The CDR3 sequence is CASLGTGGYEQFF. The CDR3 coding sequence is TGTGCCAGCTTAGGGACAGGGGGCTATGAGCAGTTCTTC.

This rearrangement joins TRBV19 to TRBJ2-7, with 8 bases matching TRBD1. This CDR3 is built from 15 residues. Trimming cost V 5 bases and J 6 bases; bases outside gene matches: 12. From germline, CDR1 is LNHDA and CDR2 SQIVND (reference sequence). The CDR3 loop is CASSLRQGAPAEQYF. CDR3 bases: TGTGCCAGTAGTCTCCGCCAGGGGGCCCCCGCCGAGCAGTACTTC.

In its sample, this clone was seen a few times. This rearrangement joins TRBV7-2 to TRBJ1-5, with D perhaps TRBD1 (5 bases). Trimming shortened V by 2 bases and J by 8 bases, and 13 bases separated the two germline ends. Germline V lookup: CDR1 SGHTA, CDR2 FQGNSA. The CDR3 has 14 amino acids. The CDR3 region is CASSLLGGEEPQHF. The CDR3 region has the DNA TGTGCCAGCAGCTTATTAGGAGGGGAGGAGCCCCAGCATTTT.

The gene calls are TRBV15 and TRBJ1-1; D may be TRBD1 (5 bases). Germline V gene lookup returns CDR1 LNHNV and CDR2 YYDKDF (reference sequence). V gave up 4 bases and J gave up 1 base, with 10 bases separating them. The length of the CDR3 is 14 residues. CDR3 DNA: TGTGCCACCAGCATAGGGCAGGGGAACACTGAAGCTTTCTTT. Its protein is CATSIGQGNTEAFF.

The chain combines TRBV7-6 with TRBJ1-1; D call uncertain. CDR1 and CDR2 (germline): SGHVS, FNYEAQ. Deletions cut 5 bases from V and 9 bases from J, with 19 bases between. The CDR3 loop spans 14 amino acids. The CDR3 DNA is TGTGCCAGCAGCCCCCCCGGGTTCGGAGACCAAGCTTTCTTT. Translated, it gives CASSPPGFGDQAFF. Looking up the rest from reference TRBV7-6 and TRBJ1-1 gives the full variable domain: GAGVSQSPRYKVTKRGQDVALRCDPISGHVSLYWYRQALGQGPEFLTYFNYEAQQDKSGLPNDRFSAERPEGSISTLTIQRTEQRDSAMYRCASSPPGFGDQAFFGQGTRLTVV.

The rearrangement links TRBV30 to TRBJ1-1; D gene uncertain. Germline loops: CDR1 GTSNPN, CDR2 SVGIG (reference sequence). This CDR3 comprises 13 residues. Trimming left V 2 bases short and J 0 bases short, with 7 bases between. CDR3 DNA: TGTGCCTGGAGTCATACACTGAACACTGAAGCTTTCTTT. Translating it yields CAWSHTLNTEAFF.

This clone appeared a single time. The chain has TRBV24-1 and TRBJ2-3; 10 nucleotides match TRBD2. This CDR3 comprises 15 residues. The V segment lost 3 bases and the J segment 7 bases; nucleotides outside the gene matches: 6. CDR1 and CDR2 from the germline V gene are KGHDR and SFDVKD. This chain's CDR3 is CATSDAGTSVYTQYF. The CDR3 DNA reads TGTGCCACCAGTGATGCCGGGACTAGCGTCTATACGCAGTATTTT.

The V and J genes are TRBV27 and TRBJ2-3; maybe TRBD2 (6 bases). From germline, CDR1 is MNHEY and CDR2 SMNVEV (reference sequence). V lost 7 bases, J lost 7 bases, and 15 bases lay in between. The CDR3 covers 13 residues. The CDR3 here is CASIPAGRNTQYF. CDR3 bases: TGTGCCAGCATTCCGGCGGGGAGGAATACGCAGTATTTT.

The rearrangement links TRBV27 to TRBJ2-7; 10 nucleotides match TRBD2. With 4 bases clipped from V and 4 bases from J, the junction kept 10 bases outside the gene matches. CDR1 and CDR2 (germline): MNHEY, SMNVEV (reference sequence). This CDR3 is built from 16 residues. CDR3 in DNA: TGTGCCAGCAGTTCAGTGGCTAGCGGGAGACGGTACGAGCAGTACTTC. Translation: CASSSVASGRRYEQYF.

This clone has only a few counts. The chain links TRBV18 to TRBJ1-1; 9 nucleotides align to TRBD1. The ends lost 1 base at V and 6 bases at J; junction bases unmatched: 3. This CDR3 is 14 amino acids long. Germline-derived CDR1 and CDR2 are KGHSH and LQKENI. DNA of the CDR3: TGTGCCAGCTCACCACAACAGGGGGCGGCTGAAGCTTTCTTT. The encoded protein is CASSPQQGAAEAFF. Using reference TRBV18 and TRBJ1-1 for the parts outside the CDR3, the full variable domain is NAGVMQNPRHLVRRRGQEARLRCSPMKGHSHVYWYRQLPEEGLKFMVYLQKENIIDESGMPKERFSAEFPKEGPSILRIQQVVRGDSAAYFCASSPQQGAAEAFFGQGTRLTVV.

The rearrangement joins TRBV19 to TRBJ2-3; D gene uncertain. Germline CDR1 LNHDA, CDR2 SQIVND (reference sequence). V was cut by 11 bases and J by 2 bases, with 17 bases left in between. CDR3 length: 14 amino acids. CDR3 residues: CAARAQGDTDTQYF. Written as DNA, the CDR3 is TGTGCCGCTAGAGCTCAAGGAGACACAGATACGCAGTATTTT.

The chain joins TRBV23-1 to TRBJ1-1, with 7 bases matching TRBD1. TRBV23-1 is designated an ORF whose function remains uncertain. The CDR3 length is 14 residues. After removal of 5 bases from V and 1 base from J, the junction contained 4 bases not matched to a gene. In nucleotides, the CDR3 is TGCGCCAGCAGTTCGGGACAGAAGAACACTGAAGCTTTCTTT. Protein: CASSSGQKNTEAFF.

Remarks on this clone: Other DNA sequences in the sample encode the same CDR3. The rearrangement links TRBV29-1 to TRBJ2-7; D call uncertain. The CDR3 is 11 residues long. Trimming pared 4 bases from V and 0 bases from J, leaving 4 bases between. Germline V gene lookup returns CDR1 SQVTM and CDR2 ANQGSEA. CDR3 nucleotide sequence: TGCAGCGTTGGCAGCTCCTACGAGCAGTACTTC. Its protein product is CSVGSSYEQYF.

The DNA of the CDR3 is TGTGCCAGCAGCTGGGGGACAGGGGAAGATACGCAGTATTTT. It yields the protein CASSWGTGEDTQYF. This chain joins TRBV7-2 and TRBJ2-3, with TRBD1 matching over 10 bases. The germline gives CDR1 SGHTA, CDR2 FQGNSA. Losses at the gene ends were 4 bases for V and 5 bases for J; bases not matched to a gene: 3. The CDR3 has 14 residues.

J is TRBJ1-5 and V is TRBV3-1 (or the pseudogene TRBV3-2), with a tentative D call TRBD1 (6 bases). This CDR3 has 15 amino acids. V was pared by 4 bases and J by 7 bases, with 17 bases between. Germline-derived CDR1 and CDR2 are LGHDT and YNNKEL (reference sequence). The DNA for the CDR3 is TGTGCCAGCAGCCGTTCGTTCGAGGGGGGGCAGCCCCAGCATTTT. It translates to CASSRSFEGGQPQHF.

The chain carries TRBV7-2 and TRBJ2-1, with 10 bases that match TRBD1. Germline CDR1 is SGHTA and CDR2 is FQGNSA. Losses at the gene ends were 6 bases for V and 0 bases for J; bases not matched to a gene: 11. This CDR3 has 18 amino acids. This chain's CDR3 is CASRPRGQGLSSYNEQFF. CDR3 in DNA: TGTGCCAGCAGACCAAGGGGACAGGGGTTGAGCTCCTACAATGAGCAGTTCTTC.

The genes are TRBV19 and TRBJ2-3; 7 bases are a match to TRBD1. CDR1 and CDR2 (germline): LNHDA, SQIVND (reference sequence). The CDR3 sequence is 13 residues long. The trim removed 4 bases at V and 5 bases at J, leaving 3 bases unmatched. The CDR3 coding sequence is TGTGCCAGTAGTACAGGGGGTCAAGATACGCAGTATTTT. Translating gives CASSTGGQDTQYF.

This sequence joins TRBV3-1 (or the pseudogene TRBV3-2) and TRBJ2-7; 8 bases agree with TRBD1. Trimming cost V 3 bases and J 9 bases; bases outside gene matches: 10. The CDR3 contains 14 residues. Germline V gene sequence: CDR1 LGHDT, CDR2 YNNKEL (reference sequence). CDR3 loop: CASSQGQVSAGQYF. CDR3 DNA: TGTGCCAGCAGCCAGGGACAGGTGAGCGCGGGGCAGTACTTC.

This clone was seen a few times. The CDR3 nucleotides are TGTGCCAACAGACAGGGGTGCAATCAGCCCCAGCATTTT. Translating gives CANRQGCNQPQHF. The chain has TRBV9 and TRBJ1-5; TRBD1 matches at 8 bases. The CDR3 extends over 13 amino acids. In germline, CDR1 is SGDLS, CDR2 YYNGEE. Germline trimming cut 9 bases from V and 2 bases from J; bases unmatched to any gene: 4.

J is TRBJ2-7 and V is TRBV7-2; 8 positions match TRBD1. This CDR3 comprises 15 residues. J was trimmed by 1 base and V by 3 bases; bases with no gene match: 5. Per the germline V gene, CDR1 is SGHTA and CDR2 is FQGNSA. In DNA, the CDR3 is TGTGCCAGCAGCTTGCAGGGGGCGGGTTCCTACGAGCAGTACTTC. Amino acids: CASSLQGAGSYEQYF. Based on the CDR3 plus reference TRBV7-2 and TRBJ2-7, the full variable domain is GAGVSQSPSNKVTEKGKDVELRCDPISGHTALYWYRQSLGQGLEFLIYFQGNSAPDKSGLPSDRFSAERTGGSVSTLTIQRTQQEDSAVYLCASSLQGAGSYEQYFGPGTRLTVT.

CDR3 DNA: TGTGCCAGCAGTAGGGGACTGCCCTACACAGATACGCAGTATTTT. The encoded protein is CASSRGLPYTDTQYF. The chain couples TRBV28 to TRBJ2-3; perhaps TRBD2 as D (6 bases). This CDR3 is built from 15 residues. V was cut by 5 bases and J by 2 bases, with 14 bases left in between. Germline values: CDR1 MDHEN, CDR2 SYDVKM.

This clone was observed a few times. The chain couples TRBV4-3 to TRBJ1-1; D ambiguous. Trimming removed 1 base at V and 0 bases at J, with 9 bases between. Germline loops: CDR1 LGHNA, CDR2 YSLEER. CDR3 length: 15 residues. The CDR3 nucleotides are TGCGCCAGCAGCCAAGTAGTCGGGGTGAACACTGAAGCTTTCTTT. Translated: CASSQVVGVNTEAFF.

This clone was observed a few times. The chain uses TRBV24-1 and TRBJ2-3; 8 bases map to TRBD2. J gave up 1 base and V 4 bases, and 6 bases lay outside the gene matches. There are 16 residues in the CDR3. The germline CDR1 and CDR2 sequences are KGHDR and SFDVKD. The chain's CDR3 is CATSDPSGRGTDTQYF. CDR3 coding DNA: TGTGCCACCAGTGACCCCAGCGGGAGAGGCACAGATACGCAGTATTTT.

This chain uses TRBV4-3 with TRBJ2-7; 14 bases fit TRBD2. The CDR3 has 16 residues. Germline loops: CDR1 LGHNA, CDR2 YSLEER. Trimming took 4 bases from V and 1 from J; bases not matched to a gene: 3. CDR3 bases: TGCGCCAGCAGCCGAGGACTAGCGGGAGGATCCTACGAGCAGTACTTC. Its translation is CASSRGLAGGSYEQYF.